This T cell receptor (beta chain) stems from a study of cytomegalovirus exposure and HLA in healthy donors (dated by TCRdb to between 2016 and 2019). Looking at the study overall: A later analysis indicated that the roughly 130 validation repertoires were generated on the platform also employed for the 720 or so repertoires of the first cohort. The study aimed to test whether signatures of past pathogen exposure could be identified by cataloging public T cell receptors. In addition to the first cohort of 650 to 750 subjects, a separate validation cohort of 120 different subjects was used. The study combined high-throughput TCR immunosequencing, statistical association of individual TCRs with disease status, and machine learning to predict cytomegalovirus infection status.

Separate from the approximately 690-subject first cohort, the validation cohort of about 120 subjects was the group to which the donors belonged. The library came from the immunoSEQ multiplex PCR assay. The authors processed their data as follows. To diagnose cytomegalovirus status from the catalog of TCR beta chain sequences, a statistical classification framework was built. The table comes from immuneACCESS by way of TCRdb, which keeps in-frame sequences with V and J called. Part of the clones is missing from these tables; in studies checked, under half for an unresolved V gene and the rest for unknown reasons. Clone size and V and J calls were adopted from that table, with D and trimming inferred from the DNA. A total of about 120,000 clones appear in this sample, 75% to 90% of them only once. The biggest ten clones account for around 1.3% of the sample. Overall results and qualifications from the work: The authors suggested that the approach could potentially be extended to other disease states and immunological phenotypes. The validation cohort had no HLA typing available for a later analysis, so co-occurrence within that cohort was assessed over all 130 or so repertoires. A later analysis found that TCRs clustered in the first cohort also tended to co-occur in the approximately 120 validation repertoires, with approximately 93% of cluster scores above 0. In vitro tests confirmed that three of the cytomegalovirus-associated TCR beta chains recognize cytomegalovirus antigens. In both the original and validation cohorts, the classifier was reported to diagnose cytomegalovirus status with high specificity and sensitivity. Most TCR sequences were observed very rarely across donors, whereas some public TCRs were present in many individuals. In the study, about 150 TCR beta chains were listed as associated with cytomegalovirus.

There are many counts of this clone. What this receptor recognizes is not known. The sample holds no much larger clone one base away, and base qualities are not on file. The germline V gene encodes CDR1 SGHRS and CDR2 YFSETQ. The CDR3 numbers 14 residues from cysteine through phenylalanine. CDR3 DNA is the only sequence kept; it has 42 bases, read in frame from the first base. At the junction V is shortened by 4 bases and J by 2 bases; bases outside the gene matches: 3. The clonotype originates from a woman between 18 and 30 years old in good health and CMV-seronegative. The sample consisted of PBMCs. The chain couples TRBV5-1 to TRBJ1-3, with TRBD1 identical over 7 junction bases. The CDR3 protein sequence reads: CASSLGTAGNTIYF. The DNA is as follows: TGCGCCAGCAGCCTAGGGACAGCTGGAAACACCATATATTTT.